This TCR beta chain was obtained from a study of T-cell reconstitution after alpha-beta-depleted transplantation in children. It was with unique molecular identifiers that the TCRbeta library was prepared. Each CDR3 protein is one row after TCRdb ran MiXCR on the PCR reads. In the table there are about 98,000 distinct CDR3 sequences, 4.5% to 7.5% of which are singletons. There are 13 residues in the CDR3. Per germline, CDR1 SGHRS and CDR2 YFSETQ. Trimming cost V 6 bases and J 1 base, with 11 bases left between them. This clonotype was counted ten times or more. Specimen: PBMCs, mostly from graft donor cells, collected 60 days after TCRalphabeta/CD19-depleted stem cell transplant. The chain uses TRBV5-1 and TRBJ2-7, with D perhaps assigned TRBD1 or TRBD2 (5 bases each). The receptor was derived from a female patient between 2 and 15 years old who had a stem cell transplant for Fanconi anemia, so the T cells may come from the graft donor. The CDR3 DNA reads TGCGCCAGCATGAGGGGACCATCCTACGAGCAGTACTTC. Its translation is CASMRGPSYEQYF.